This entry concerns a single T cell receptor beta chain. As yet, its antigen is unknown. The repertoire was sequenced with immunoSEQ multiplex PCR; TCRdb's copy has only in-frame clones and lacks some. The table records around 400,000 clones, roughly 90% of them present only once. This sample is drawn from a study of Ad26.COV2.S vaccination and SARS-CoV-2 variants. The treatment: some 19 received Ad26.COV2.S at low or high dose, single or two shots; about 5 received placebo; per-sample allocation not given. Sampling occurred on day 63 after the first vaccine or placebo injection. Findings and caveats of the study: Total T cell responses may have been underestimated by the TCR breadth and depth analyses.

The sequencing used peripheral blood, collected in a trial of Ad26.COV2.S vaccine versus placebo. The clonotype was recovered from a person aged 18 to 59 who received the Ad26.COV2.S COVID-19 vaccine or a placebo.

CDR3 protein: CASSLGGTLSGNTIYF. The CDR3 nucleotides read TGTGCCAGCAGCTTAGGGGGGACACTCTCTGGAAACACCATATATTTT. The chain is built from TRBV7-2 and TRBJ1-3; the D gene is possibly TRBD1 (6 bases). Trimming cost V 1 base and J 0 bases, with 10 bases left between them. CDR1 is SGHTA and CDR2 is FQGNSA in the germline V gene. The CDR3 is made up of 16 amino acids.